These 19 T cell receptor beta chains were all obtained from the same sample, sequenced in a study of T-cell reconstitution after alpha-beta-depleted transplantation in children. During its preparation, the TCRbeta library received unique molecular identifiers. MiXCR, run by TCRdb on the PCR reads, gives a single entry per CDR3 protein. The data hold a few hundred thousand distinct CDR3 sequences, with approximately 23% observed a single time. The sample in question was PBMCs, mostly from graft donor cells, obtained 180 days after TCRalphabeta/CD19-depleted stem cell transplant. These receptors were obtained from a male patient under 18 who had a stem cell transplant for acute lymphoblastic leukemia, so the T cells may come from the graft donor.

This clonotype was found a few times. The CDR3 DNA reads TGCAGTGCTAGAAGACAGGGGGAACCCCTGAACACTGAAGCTTTCTTT. This translates into CSARRQGEPLNTEAFF. The genes are TRBV20-1 and TRBJ1-1; TRBD1 aligns across 9 bases. This CDR3 is built from 16 residues. CDR1 and CDR2 (germline): DFQATT, SNEGSKA (reference sequence). The junction had 7 bases not matched to a gene; V was cut back by 2 bases and J by 0 bases.

Regarding this clonotype: The junction and the germline gene differ at one end; a read error may be behind it. The J gene is TRBJ2-7, the V gene TRBV20-1; 11 positions agree with TRBD2. This CDR3 is 17 amino acids long. CDR1 and CDR2 (germline): DFQATT, SNEGSKA (reference sequence). The CDR3 sequence is CCARQGTSGFVNYEQYF. In DNA, the CDR3 is TGCTGTGCTCGTCAGGGGACTAGCGGCTTCGTGAACTACGAGCAGTACTTC.

Only one count was recorded for this clonotype. The chain has TRBV11-1 and TRBJ1-3; TRBD1 might be the D (6 bases). Germline V gene sequence: CDR1 SGHAT, CDR2 FQDESV (reference sequence). V lost 4 bases to trimming and J lost 0 bases, with 16 bases between them. The length of the CDR3 is 17 residues. The CDR3 DNA reads as TGTGCCAGCAGCTGGCCCACAGGGCCAGGCTCTGGAAACACCATATATTTT. Its translation: CASSWPTGPGSGNTIYF.

Remarks on this clonotype: An end of the junction does not agree with germline; a read error may underlie this. The chain employs TRBV27 and TRBJ2-7, with a weak D call TRBD1 (6 bases). The CDR3 is made up of 14 amino acids. Germline V lookup: CDR1 MNHEY, CDR2 SMNVEV (reference sequence). The CDR3 nucleotides read TGTGCCAGCAGTCTTGACAGGTTCTCCTACAAGCAGTACTTC. It encodes CASSLDRFSYKQYF.

This clonotype was found a few times. This chain links TRBV21-1 with TRBJ2-5. TRBV21-1 is an annotated pseudogene. This CDR3 is 10 amino acids long. The CDR3 here is CASSKETQYF. CDR3 nucleotide sequence: TGTGCCAGCAGCAAAGAGACCCAGTACTTC.

This clonotype showed up just a few times. The V gene is TRBV15, the J gene TRBJ2-1; D is uncertain. The CDR3 contains 13 residues. Trimming removed 1 base from V and 6 bases from J, with 7 bases in between. Per the germline V gene, CDR1 is LNHNV and CDR2 is YYDKDF (reference sequence). In DNA, the CDR3 is TGTGCCACCAGCAGAGTAGAGCGCAATGAGCAGTTCTTC. Residues: CATSRVERNEQFF.

This chain joins TRBV9 and TRBJ2-2; D possibly corresponds to TRBD2 (6 bases). Germline V lookup: CDR1 SGDLS, CDR2 YYNGEE. Deletions cut 4 bases from V and 4 bases from J, with 17 bases between. The CDR3 runs to 16 residues. The chain's CDR3 is CASSLRTIPITGELFF. Written as DNA, the CDR3 is TGTGCCAGCAGCCTCAGGACTATTCCCATCACCGGGGAGCTGTTTTTT.

CDR3 coding DNA: TGCAGCGTTGGGCTACACAGGAACACTGAAGCTTTCTTT. Protein: CSVGLHRNTEAFF. This chain uses TRBV29-1 with TRBJ1-1; D is uncertain. Trimming cost V 4 bases and J 1 base, with 10 bases left between them. The germline CDR1 and CDR2 sequences are SQVTM and ANQGSEA. The CDR3 covers 13 residues.

This clonotype has at least ten counts. V gene TRBV29-1 combines with J gene TRBJ2-7; 9 nucleotides line up with TRBD2. With 2 bases clipped from V and 4 bases from J, the junction kept 3 bases outside the gene matches. The CDR3 sequence is 13 residues long. Germline V CDR1 and CDR2: SQVTM, ANQGSEA. CDR3 bases: TGCAGCGTTGAAAGCGGGAGGAGATACGAGCAGTACTTC. Translation: CSVESGRRYEQYF.

The CDR3 loop reads CASVPGPGEETQYF. Here the CDR3 DNA reads TGTGCCAGCGTCCCGGGTCCGGGGGAGGAGACCCAGTACTTC. The V gene is TRBV7-9, the J gene TRBJ2-5; weak D call: TRBD2 (6 bases). Germline loops: CDR1 SEHNR, CDR2 FQNEAQ (reference sequence). V lost 8 bases to trimming and J lost 5 bases, with 18 bases between them. CDR3 length: 14 residues.

This clonotype was observed a handful of times. The chain joins TRBV12-3 or TRBV12-4 to TRBJ1-4, with 7 bases that match TRBD1. The length of the CDR3 is 14 residues. The junction had 11 bases not matched to a gene; V was cut back by 6 bases and J by 10 bases. DNA of the CDR3: TGTGCCAGCAGAGGGACAGCCCTCGCGGGAAAACTGTTTTTT. Translated: CASRGTALAGKLFF.

This clonotype was detected a few times. V and J are TRBV15 and TRBJ2-1; D may be TRBD2 (6 bases). CDR1 is LNHNV, CDR2 YYDKDF, per germline (reference sequence). V was shortened by 1 base and J by 2 bases, with 12 bases between the two germline ends. The CDR3 is made up of 16 amino acids. The CDR3 region is CATSRVAGPPYNEQFF. The CDR3 region has the DNA TGTGCCACCAGCAGAGTCGCGGGACCCCCCTACAATGAGCAGTTCTTC.

V is TRBV20-1 and J is TRBJ2-1, with 10 bases lining up with TRBD1. V shed 5 bases, J shed 2 bases, and the junction held 3 bases outside the gene matches. The CDR3 loop spans 14 amino acids. Germline CDR1 is DFQATT and CDR2 is SNEGSKA (reference sequence). Here the CDR3 reads CSAGDRGTYNEQFF. The CDR3, as DNA: TGCAGTGCTGGGGACAGGGGAACCTACAATGAGCAGTTCTTC.

This clonotype was observed once. The chain recombines TRBV7-9 with TRBJ2-5; the D is unclear. V was trimmed by 5 bases and J by 5 bases, leaving 18 bases between them. Germline assignment: CDR1 SEHNR and CDR2 FQNEAQ (reference sequence). The CDR3 sequence is 15 residues long. DNA for the CDR3: TGTGCCAGCAGCACTCCCGCCGAGGCGCGGGAGACCCAGTACTTC. Translated, it gives CASSTPAEARETQYF.

The chain carries TRBV5-1 and TRBJ2-1; TRBD2 agrees at 9 bases. Per the germline V gene, CDR1 is SGHRS and CDR2 is YFSETQ. The CDR3 sequence is 15 residues long. V lost 4 bases and J lost 3; bases outside the gene matches: 5. Here the CDR3 DNA reads TGCGCCAGCAGCCCGGAGCGGGAGGTCTACAATGAGCAGTTCTTC. It specifies CASSPEREVYNEQFF.

There are a few counts of this clonotype. For the CDR3, the DNA is TGTGCCAGCAGTTTACAGGGTGCGAATGAGCAGTTCTTC. Its protein is CASSLQGANEQFF. V is TRBV27 and J is TRBJ2-1, with D tentatively TRBD1 (5 bases). Germline values: CDR1 MNHEY, CDR2 SMNVEV (reference sequence). Trimming stripped 2 bases from V and 7 bases from J, with 9 bases between. The length of the CDR3 is 13 residues.

This clonotype was detected a few times. The V and J genes are TRBV14 and TRBJ2-3, with 7 bases matching TRBD1. The CDR3 is 15 residues long. Losses at the gene ends were 4 bases for V and 2 bases for J; bases not matched to a gene: 6. Germline V gives CDR1 SGHDN, CDR2 FVKESK. This CDR3 is CASSPTGRTTDTQYF. The DNA of the CDR3 is TGTGCCAGCAGCCCGACAGGGCGAACCACAGATACGCAGTATTTT.

This clonotype was recorded a few times. The chain recombines TRBV5-1 with TRBJ2-3; 11 bases fit TRBD2. Germline CDR1 SGHRS, CDR2 YFSETQ. CDR3 length equals 16 residues. V lost 5 bases, J lost 1 base, and 6 bases stayed unmatched. The CDR3, as DNA: TGCGCCAGCAGGTTCGGGACTAGCGGTGGCACAGATACGCAGTATTTT. Translating it yields CASRFGTSGGTDTQYF.

The chain employs TRBV11-1 and TRBJ2-7; 9 bases fit TRBD1. Germline CDR1 SGHAT, CDR2 FQDESV (reference sequence). V lost 5 bases, J lost 5 bases, and 10 bases stayed unmatched. The CDR3 length is 15 residues. In DNA, the CDR3 is TGTGCCAGCAGCCCGATCCGGGACAGGGCCCACGAGCAGTACTTC. As protein: CASSPIRDRAHEQYF.